Sequencing of this T cell receptor beta chain was carried out in a study of blood T cell repertoires in COVID-19. Study details: Donors in the United States, Italy and Spain gave samples during acute or convalescent COVID-19. T cells, B-cell-depleted T cells, or PBMCs provided the cDNA or gDNA that served as material.

In the authors' workflow: Reference gene primer amplification in the assay estimated nucleated cell counts. Using immunoSEQ multiplex PCR, the repertoire was profiled, and TCRdb retains in-frame clones only, with some absent. V, J and clone size are taken as reported in that table, and D and trimming were inferred from the DNA itself. The sample yields approximately 290,000 clones, roughly 87% seen once. This clonotype originated in a man between 18 and 35 years old with active or convalescent COVID-19. The sequencing input was peripheral blood.

The CDR3 DNA reads TGTGCCAGCAGCATTAAAACAGGGAACACTGAAGCTTTCTTT. Amino acids: CASSIKTGNTEAFF. V and J are TRBV7-8 and TRBJ1-1, with a possible D match to TRBD1 (5 bases). The CDR3 totals 14 residues. V shed 5 bases and J shed 1 base, with 11 bases lying between them. CDR1 is SGHVS, CDR2 FQNEAQ, per germline.